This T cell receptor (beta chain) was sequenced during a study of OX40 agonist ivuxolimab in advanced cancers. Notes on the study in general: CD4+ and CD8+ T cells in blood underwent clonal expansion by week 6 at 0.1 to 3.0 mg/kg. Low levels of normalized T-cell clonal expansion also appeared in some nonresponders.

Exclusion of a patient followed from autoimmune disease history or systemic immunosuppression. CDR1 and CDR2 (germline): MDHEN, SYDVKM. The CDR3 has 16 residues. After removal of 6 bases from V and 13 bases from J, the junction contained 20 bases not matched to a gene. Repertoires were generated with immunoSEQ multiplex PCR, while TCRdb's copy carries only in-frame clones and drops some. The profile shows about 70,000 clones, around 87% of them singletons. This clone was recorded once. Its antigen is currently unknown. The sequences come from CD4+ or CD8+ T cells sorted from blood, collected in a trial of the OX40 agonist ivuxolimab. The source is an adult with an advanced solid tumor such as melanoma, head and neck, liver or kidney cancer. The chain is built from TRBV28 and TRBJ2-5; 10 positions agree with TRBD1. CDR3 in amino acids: CASRQPWGTGDPAPYF. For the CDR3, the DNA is TGTGCCAGCAGACAGCCCTGGGGGACAGGGGATCCCGCCCCGTACTTC.